Presented here are 10 T cell receptor beta chains from one specimen sequenced in a study of CD8 T cells in Susac syndrome. An amount of RNA that ranged from roughly 0.5 to 1 ug was reverse transcribed with random hexamers. A single record per CDR3 protein comes from TCRdb applying MiXCR to the immunoSEQ multiplex PCR reads. The sample includes over 100,000 distinct CDR3 sequences, approximately 96% of them seen just once. Sequenced: CD4+ T cells from PBMCs. The receptors shown here come from a human donor in good health.

The CDR3 protein is CSALPPQGLYGYTF. DNA of the CDR3: TGCAGTGCTCTCCCTCCGCAGGGGTTGTATGGCTACACCTTC. The chain is built from TRBV20-1 and TRBJ1-2, with a tentative D call TRBD1 (6 bases). Germline loops: CDR1 DFQATT, CDR2 SNEGSKA (reference sequence). Trimming removed 5 bases at V and 5 bases at J, with 18 bases between. The CDR3 runs to 14 residues.

This clonotype occurred once. This sequence joins TRBV18 and TRBJ2-5; D ambiguous. The CDR3 contains 14 residues. In germline, CDR1 is KGHSH, CDR2 LQKENI. Between the trimmed V and J ends, which lost 3 bases and 3 bases, there was a span of 11 bases. DNA for the CDR3: TGTGCCAGCTCACCTTTCGACGGAGAAGAGACCCAGTACTTC. It translates to CASSPFDGEETQYF.

The chain employs TRBV2 and TRBJ1-1; D unclear. This CDR3 is built from 13 residues. Germline V gene lookup returns CDR1 SNHLY and CDR2 FYNNEI. Trimming pared 3 bases from V and 1 base from J, leaving 6 bases between. CDR3 coding DNA: TGTGCCAGCAGTGACCGAGGGAACACTGAAGCTTTCTTT. Its translation is CASSDRGNTEAFF.

The rearrangement uses TRBV5-6 and TRBJ1-2; D gene uncertain. CDR3 length: 12 amino acids. With 2 bases removed from V and 7 bases from J, the gap between germline ends came to 9 bases. CDR1 and CDR2 from the germline V gene are SGHDT and YYEEEE. The CDR3 sequence is CASSFFQTGYTF. The CDR3 DNA sequence: TGTGCCAGCAGCTTTTTTCAGACTGGCTACACCTTC.

The rearrangement uses TRBV2 and TRBJ2-5; the match to TRBD2 covers 13 bases. This CDR3 contains 16 residues. Germline values: CDR1 SNHLY, CDR2 FYNNEI. V gave up 4 bases and J gave up 4 bases; unmatched junction bases: 6. This chain's CDR3 is CASSAGLAGDRETQYF. The CDR3 DNA follows: TGTGCCAGCAGTGCCGGACTAGCGGGGGACAGAGAGACCCAGTACTTC.

The rearrangement links TRBV20-1 to TRBJ2-4; a possible D gene is TRBD1 (5 bases). The CDR3 is 17 residues long. Trimming removed 0 bases from V and 1 base from J, with 16 bases in between. Germline lookup yields CDR1 DFQATT and CDR2 SNEGSKA (reference sequence). In DNA form, the CDR3 reads TGCAGTGCTAGAGATTGGGTCATTACAGGTGCCAAAAACATTCAGTACTTC. Its protein is CSARDWVITGAKNIQYF.

The genes are TRBV7-3 and TRBJ2-6, with D unclear. The length of the CDR3 is 15 residues. Trimming shortened V by 5 bases and J by 2 bases, and 10 bases separated the two germline ends. Germline V gene data show CDR1 as SGHTA and CDR2 as FQGTGA. The CDR3 sequence: CASSVMRPGANVLTF. DNA for the CDR3: TGTGCCAGCAGCGTCATGAGGCCTGGGGCCAACGTCCTGACTTTC.

About this clonotype itself: Mismatch with germline at one junction end may stem from a read error. This sequence joins TRBV7-7 and TRBJ2-7, with 9 bases lining up with TRBD2. CDR3 length: 15 residues. Germline CDR1 SSHAT, CDR2 FNYEAQ (reference sequence). The CDR3 region has the DNA TGTGCTAGCAGCCCTGTAGCGGGGGACTCCTACGAGCAGTACTTC. Protein: CASSPVAGDSYEQYF.

The chain is built from TRBV28 and TRBJ2-1; the match to TRBD1 covers 10 bases. The junction had 2 bases not matched to a gene; V was cut back by 8 bases and J by 4 bases. The CDR3 is made up of 13 amino acids. Looked up from germline, CDR1 is MDHEN and CDR2 is SYDVKM. For the CDR3, the DNA is TGTGCCAGCGGGACAGGGGCTTACAATGAGCAGTTCTTC. Translated, it gives CASGTGAYNEQFF. Drawing the rest from reference TRBV28 and TRBJ2-1, the complete variable domain is DVKVTQSSRYLVKRTGEKVFLECVQDMDHENMFWYRQDPGLGLRLIYFSYDVKMKEKGDIPEGYSVSREKKERFSLILESASTNQTSMYLCASGTGAYNEQFFGPGTRLTVL.

The chain carries TRBV5-1 and TRBJ2-2, with 8 bases lining up with TRBD1. The CDR3 length is 15 residues. Losses at the gene ends were 4 bases for V and 0 bases for J; bases not matched to a gene: 2. From germline, CDR1 is SGHRS and CDR2 YFSETQ. Written as DNA, the CDR3 is TGCGCCAGCAGCGGGACAGGATCGAACACCGGGGAGCTGTTTTTT. This translates into CASSGTGSNTGELFF.